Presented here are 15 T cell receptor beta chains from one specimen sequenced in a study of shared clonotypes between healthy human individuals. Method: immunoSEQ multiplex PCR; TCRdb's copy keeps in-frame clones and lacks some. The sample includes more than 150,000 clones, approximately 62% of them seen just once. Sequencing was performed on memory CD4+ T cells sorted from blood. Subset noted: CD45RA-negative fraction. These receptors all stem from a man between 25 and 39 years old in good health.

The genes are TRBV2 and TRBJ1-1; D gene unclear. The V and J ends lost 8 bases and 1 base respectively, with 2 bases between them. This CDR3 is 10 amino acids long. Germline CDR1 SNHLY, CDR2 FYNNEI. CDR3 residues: CASGNTEAFF. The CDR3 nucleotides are TGTGCCAGCGGGAACACTGAAGCTTTCTTT.

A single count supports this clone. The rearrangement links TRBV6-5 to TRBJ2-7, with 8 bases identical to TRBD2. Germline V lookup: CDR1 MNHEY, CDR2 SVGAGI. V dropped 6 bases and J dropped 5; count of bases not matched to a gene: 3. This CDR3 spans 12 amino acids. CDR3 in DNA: TGTGCCAGCAGAGTAGCGGGAAACGAGCAGTACTTC. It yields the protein CASRVAGNEQYF.

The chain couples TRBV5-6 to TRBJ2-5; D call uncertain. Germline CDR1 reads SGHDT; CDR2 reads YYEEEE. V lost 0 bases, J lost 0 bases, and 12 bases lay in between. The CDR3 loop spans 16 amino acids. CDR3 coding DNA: TGTGCCAGCAGCTTGGCGTCGGTGGCGTACCAAGAGACCCAGTACTTC. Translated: CASSLASVAYQETQYF.

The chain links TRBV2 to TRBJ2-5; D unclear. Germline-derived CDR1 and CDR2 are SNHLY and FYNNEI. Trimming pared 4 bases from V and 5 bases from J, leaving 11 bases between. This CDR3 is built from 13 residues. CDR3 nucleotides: TGTGCCAGCAGTGTAATTGCATTGGAGACCCAGTACTTC. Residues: CASSVIALETQYF.

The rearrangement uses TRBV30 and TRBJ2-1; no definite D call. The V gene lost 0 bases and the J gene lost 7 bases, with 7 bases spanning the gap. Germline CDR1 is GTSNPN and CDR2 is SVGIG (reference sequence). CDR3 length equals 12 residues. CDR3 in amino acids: CAWSVSSNEQFF. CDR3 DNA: TGTGCCTGGAGTGTATCTAGTAATGAGCAGTTCTTC.

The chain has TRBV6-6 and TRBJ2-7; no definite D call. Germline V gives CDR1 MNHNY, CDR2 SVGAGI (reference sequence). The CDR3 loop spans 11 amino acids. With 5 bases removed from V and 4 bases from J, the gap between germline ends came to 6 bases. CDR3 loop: CASSPRYEQYF. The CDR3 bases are TGTGCCAGCAGTCCCAGGTACGAGCAGTACTTC.

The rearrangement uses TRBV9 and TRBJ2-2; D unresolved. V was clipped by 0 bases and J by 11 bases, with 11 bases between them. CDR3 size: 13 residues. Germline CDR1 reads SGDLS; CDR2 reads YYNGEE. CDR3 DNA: TGTGCCAGCAGCGTAGCTACGGTTGGAGAGCTGTTTTTT. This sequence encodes CASSVATVGELFF.

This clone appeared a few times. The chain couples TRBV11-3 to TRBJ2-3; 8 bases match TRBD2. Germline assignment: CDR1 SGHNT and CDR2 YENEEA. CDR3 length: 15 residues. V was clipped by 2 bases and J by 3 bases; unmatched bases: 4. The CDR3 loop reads CASSLIAGSTDTQYF. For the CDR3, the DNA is TGTGCCAGCAGCTTAATAGCGGGATCTACAGATACGCAGTATTTT.

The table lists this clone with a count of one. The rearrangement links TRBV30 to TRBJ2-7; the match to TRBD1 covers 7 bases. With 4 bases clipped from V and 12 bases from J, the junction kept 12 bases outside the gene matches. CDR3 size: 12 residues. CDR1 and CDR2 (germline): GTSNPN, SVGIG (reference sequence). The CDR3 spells CAWTLWDSFPYF. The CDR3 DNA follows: TGTGCCTGGACCCTCTGGGACAGTTTTCCGTACTTC. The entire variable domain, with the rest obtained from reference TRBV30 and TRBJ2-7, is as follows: SQTIHQWPATLVQPVGSPLSLECTVEGTSNPNLYWYRQAAGRGLQLLFYSVGIGQISSEVPQNLSASRPQDRQFILSSKKLLLSDSGFYLCAWTLWDSFPYFGPGTRLTVT.

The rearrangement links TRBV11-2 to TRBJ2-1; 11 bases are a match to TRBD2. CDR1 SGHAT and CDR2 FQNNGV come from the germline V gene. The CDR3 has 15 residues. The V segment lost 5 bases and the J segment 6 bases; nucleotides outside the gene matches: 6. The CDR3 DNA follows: TGTGCCAGCAGCCCGACTAGCGGGATAGTCAATGAGCAGTTCTTC. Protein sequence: CASSPTSGIVNEQFF.

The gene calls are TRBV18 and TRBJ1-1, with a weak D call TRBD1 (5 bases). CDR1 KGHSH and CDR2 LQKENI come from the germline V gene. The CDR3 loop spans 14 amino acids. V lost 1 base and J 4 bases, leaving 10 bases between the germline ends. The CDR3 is CASSPQRGGTEAFF. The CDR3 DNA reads TGTGCCAGCTCACCACAAAGGGGTGGCACTGAAGCTTTCTTT. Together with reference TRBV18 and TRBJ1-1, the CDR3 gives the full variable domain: NAGVMQNPRHLVRRRGQEARLRCSPMKGHSHVYWYRQLPEEGLKFMVYLQKENIIDESGMPKERFSAEFPKEGPSILRIQQVVRGDSAAYFCASSPQRGGTEAFFGQGTRLTVV.

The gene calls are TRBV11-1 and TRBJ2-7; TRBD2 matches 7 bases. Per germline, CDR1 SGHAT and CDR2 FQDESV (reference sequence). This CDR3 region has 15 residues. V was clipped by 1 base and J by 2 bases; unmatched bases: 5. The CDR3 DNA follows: TGTGCCAGCAGCTTAGGTCCTAGCGGAACCTACGAGCAGTACTTC. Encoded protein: CASSLGPSGTYEQYF.

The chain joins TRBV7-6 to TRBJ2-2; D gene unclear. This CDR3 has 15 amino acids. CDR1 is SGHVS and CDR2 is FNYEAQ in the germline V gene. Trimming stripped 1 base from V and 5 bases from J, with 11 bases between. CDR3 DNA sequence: TGTGCCAGCAGCTTAGGTTCAGTCGGGACCGGGGAGCTGTTTTTT. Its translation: CASSLGSVGTGELFF.

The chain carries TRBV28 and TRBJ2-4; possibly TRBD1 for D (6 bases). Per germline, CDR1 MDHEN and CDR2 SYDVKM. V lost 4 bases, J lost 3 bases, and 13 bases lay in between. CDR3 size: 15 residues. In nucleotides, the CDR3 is TGTGCCAGCAGTTCCTCCGGGACACTCAAAAACATTCAGTACTTC. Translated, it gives CASSSSGTLKNIQYF.

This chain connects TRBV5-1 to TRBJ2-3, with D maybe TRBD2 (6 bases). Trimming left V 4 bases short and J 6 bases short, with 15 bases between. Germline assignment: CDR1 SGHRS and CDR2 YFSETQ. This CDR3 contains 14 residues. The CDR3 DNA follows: TGCGCCAGCAGCCCAGGGACTGTGGGGGATACGCAGTATTTT. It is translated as CASSPGTVGDTQYF.